This TCR beta chain is from a study of cytomegalovirus exposure and HLA in healthy donors. Study-wide findings and caveats: A later analysis, which compared TCR beta chains of equal frequency, found the HLA-associated ones more clonally expanded. A prior analysis recorded that most TCR beta V segments were productive about 90% or about 30% of the time. The listing of roughly 160 TCR beta chains classed them as cytomegalovirus-associated.

This clone was observed a handful of times. Its target is not known. The PCR employed 60 Vbeta primers together with 13 Jbeta primers. Profiled with immunoSEQ multiplex PCR; TCRdb holds only in-frame clones, not every one. Counted here are around 130,000 clones, more than 60% occurring once; the ten biggest clones make up roughly 2.1%. V shed 4 bases and J 2 bases; nucleotides not matched to a gene: 6. CDR1 is LGHNT and CDR2 is FRNRAP in the germline V gene. This CDR3 is 15 amino acids long. The chain joins TRBV12-5 to TRBJ1-2; 8 positions agree with TRBD1. This TCR came from a woman aged 35 to 49 in good health and CMV-seropositive. The sample taken for sequencing was PBMCs. Written as DNA, the CDR3 is TGTGCTAGTGGTTGGGGGACAGGACTAAACTATGGCTACACCTTC. It yields the protein CASGWGTGLNYGYTF.